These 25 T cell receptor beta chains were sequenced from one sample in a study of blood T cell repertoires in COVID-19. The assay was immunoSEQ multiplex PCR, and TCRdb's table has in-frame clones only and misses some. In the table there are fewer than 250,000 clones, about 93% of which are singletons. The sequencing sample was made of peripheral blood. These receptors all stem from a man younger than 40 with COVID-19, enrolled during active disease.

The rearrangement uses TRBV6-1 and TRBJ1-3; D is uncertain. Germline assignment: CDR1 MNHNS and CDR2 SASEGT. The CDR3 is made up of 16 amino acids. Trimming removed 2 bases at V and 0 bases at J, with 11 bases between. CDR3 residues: CASSEMGVNSGNTIYF. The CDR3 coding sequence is TGTGCCAGCAGTGAAATGGGAGTCAACTCTGGAAACACCATATATTTT.

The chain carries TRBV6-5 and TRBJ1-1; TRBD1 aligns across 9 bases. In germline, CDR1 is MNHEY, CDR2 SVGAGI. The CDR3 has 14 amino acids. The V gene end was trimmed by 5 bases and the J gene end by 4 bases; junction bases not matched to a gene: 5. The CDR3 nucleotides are TGTGCCAGCAGTAAACAGGGGGCGGTCACTGAAGCTTTCTTT. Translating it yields CASSKQGAVTEAFF.

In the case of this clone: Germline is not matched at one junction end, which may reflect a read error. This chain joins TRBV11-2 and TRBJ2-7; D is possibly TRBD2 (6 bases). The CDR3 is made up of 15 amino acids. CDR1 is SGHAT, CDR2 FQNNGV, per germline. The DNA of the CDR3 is TGTGCCAGCCGCTTCTTGTTGGGGGGCTCCTACGAGCAGTACTTC. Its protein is CASRFLLGGSYEQYF.

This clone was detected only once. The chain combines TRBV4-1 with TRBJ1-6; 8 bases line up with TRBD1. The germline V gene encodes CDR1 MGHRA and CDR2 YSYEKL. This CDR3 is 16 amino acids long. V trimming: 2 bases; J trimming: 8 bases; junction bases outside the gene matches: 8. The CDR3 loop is CASSQPGGGNDSPLHF. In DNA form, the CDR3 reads TGCGCCAGCAGCCAACCAGGGGGCGGAAATGATTCACCCCTCCACTTT.

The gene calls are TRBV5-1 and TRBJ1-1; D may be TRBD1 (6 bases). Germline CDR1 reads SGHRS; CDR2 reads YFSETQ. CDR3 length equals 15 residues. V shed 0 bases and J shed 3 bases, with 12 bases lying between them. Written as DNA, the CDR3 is TGCGCCAGCAGCTTGGTGCAGGGGATGTACACTGAAGCTTTCTTT. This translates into CASSLVQGMYTEAFF.

The CDR3 DNA reads as TGTGCCAGCAGTGTAGGGACAGCCTATGGCTACACCTTC. Amino acid sequence: CASSVGTAYGYTF. This chain uses TRBV25-1 with TRBJ1-2, with TRBD1 identical over 7 bases. This CDR3 has 13 amino acids. Trimming removed 4 bases from V and 4 bases from J; junction bases left unmatched: 3. Per germline, CDR1 MGHDK and CDR2 SYGVNS.

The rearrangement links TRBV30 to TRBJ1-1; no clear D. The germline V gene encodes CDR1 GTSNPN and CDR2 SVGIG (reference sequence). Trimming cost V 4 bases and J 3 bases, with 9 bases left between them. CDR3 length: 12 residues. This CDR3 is CAWNAADTEAFF. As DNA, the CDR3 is TGTGCCTGGAATGCAGCGGACACTGAAGCTTTCTTT.

DNA for the CDR3: TGCAGTGCCCTGTTCGGTACCGAGCAGTACTTC. It yields the protein CSALFGTEQYF. V and J are TRBV20-1 and TRBJ2-7; D not certain. The CDR3 covers 11 residues. Germline V gives CDR1 DFQATT, CDR2 SNEGSKA (reference sequence). V lost 6 bases, J lost 6 bases, and 12 bases lay in between.

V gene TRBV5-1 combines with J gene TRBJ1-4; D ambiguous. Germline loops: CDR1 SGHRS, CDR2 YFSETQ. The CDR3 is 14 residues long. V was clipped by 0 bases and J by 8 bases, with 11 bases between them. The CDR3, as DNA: TGCGCCAGCAGCTTGGGAGGAGGGAGAGAAAAACTGTTTTTT. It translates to CASSLGGGREKLFF. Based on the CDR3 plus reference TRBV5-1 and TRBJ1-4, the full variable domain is KAGVTQTPRYLIKTRGQQVTLSCSPISGHRSVSWYQQTPGQGLQFLFEYFSETQRNKGNFPGRFSGRQFSNSRSEMNVSTLELGDSALYLCASSLGGGREKLFFGSGTQLSVL.

The CDR3 DNA reads as TGTGCCAGCAGTGACGAGCGGGGGGATAACAATGAGCAGTTCTTC. It specifies CASSDERGDNNEQFF. This sequence joins TRBV6-4 and TRBJ2-1, with TRBD2 matching 9 bases. Germline CDR1 and CDR2: MRHNA and SNTAGT. With 2 bases clipped from V and 5 bases from J, the junction kept 4 bases outside the gene matches. The CDR3 is 15 residues long.

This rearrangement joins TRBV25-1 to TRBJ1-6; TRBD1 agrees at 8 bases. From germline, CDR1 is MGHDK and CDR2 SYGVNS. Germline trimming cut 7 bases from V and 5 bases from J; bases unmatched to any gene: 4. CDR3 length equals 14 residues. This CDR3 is CASTLTGDNSPLHF. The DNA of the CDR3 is TGTGCCAGCACCCTGACAGGGGATAATTCACCCCTCCACTTT.

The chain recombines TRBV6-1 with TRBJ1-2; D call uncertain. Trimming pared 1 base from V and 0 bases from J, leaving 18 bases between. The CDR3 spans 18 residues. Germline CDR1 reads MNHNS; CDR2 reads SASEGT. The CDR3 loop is CASSEEGDTRRANYGYTF. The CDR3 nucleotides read TGTGCCAGCAGTGAAGAGGGAGACACTAGACGAGCTAACTATGGCTACACCTTC.

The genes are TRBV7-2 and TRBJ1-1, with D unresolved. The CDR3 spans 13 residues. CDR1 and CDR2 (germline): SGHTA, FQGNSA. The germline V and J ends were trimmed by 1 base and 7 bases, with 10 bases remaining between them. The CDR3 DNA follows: TGTGCCAGCAGCTTAGGCTCCGACATTGAAGCTTTCTTT. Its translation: CASSLGSDIEAFF.

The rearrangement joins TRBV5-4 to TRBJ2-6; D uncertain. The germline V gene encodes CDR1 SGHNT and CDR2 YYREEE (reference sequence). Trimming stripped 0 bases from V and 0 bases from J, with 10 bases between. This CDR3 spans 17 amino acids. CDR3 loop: CASSLAGRLSGANVLTF. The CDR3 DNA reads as TGTGCCAGCAGCTTGGCCGGCAGGCTCTCTGGGGCCAACGTCCTGACTTTC.

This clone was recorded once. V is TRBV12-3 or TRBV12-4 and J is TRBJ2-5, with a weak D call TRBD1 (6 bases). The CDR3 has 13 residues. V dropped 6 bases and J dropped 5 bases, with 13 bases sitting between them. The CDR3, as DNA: TGTGCCAGCAGGCTACAGGGTTTGGAGACCCAGTACTTC. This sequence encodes CASRLQGLETQYF.

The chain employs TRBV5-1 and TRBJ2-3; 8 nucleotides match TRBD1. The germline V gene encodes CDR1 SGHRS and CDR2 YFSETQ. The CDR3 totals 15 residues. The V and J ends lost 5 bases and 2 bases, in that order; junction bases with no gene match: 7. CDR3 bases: TGCGCCAGCAGAGGACAGGGTGAGATCACAGATACGCAGTATTTT. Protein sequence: CASRGQGEITDTQYF.

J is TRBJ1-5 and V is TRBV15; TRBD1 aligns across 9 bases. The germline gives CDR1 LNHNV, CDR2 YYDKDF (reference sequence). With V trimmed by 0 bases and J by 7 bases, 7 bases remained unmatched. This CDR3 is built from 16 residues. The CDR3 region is CATSRDVQGAEQPQHF. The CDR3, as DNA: TGTGCCACCAGCAGAGATGTACAGGGGGCTGAACAGCCCCAGCATTTT.

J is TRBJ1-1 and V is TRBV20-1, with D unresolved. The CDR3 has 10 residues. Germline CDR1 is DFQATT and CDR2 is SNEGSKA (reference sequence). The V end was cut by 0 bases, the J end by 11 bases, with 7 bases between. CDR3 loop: CSARDYWAFF. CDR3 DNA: TGCAGTGCTAGAGACTACTGGGCTTTCTTT.

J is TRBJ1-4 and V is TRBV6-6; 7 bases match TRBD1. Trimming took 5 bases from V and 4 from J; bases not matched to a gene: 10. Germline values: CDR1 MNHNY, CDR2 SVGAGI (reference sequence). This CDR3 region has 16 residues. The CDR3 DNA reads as TGTGCCAGCAGTCGAGACCCGGGACAGCGTAATGAAAAACTGTTTTTT. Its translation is CASSRDPGQRNEKLFF.

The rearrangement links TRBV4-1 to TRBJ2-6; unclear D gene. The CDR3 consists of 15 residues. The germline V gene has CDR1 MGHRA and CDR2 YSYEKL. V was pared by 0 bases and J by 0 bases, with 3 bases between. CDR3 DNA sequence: TGCGCCAGCAGCCAAGATCTCTCTGGGGCCAACGTCCTGACTTTC. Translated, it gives CASSQDLSGANVLTF.

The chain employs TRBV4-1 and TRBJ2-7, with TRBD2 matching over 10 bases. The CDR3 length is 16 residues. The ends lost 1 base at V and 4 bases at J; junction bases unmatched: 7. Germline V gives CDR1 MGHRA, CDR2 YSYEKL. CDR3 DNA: TGCGCCAGCAGCCAAGTCCTCCGGACTAGCGGTTACGAGCAGTACTTC. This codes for CASSQVLRTSGYEQYF.

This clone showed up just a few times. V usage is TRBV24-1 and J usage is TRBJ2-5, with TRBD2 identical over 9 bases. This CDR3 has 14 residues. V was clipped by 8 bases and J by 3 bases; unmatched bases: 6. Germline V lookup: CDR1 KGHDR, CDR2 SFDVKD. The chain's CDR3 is CATNISGGKETQYF. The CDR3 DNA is TGTGCCACCAACATTAGCGGGGGCAAAGAGACCCAGTACTTC.

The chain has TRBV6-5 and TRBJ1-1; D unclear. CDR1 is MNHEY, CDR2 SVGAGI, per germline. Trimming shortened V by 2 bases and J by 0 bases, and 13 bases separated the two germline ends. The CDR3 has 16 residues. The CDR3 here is CASSYDSAFMNTEAFF. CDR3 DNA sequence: TGTGCCAGCAGTTACGACTCAGCCTTCATGAACACTGAAGCTTTCTTT.

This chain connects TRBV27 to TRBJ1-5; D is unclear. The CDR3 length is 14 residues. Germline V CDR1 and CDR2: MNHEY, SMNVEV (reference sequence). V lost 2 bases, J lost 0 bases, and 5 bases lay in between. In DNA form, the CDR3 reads TGTGCCAGCAGTTTACCCGGTAGCAATCAGCCCCAGCATTTT. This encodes CASSLPGSNQPQHF.

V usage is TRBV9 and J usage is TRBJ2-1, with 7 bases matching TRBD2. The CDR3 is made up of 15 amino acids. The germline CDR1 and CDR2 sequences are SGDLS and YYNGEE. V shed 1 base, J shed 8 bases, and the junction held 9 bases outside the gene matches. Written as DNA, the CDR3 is TGTGCCAGCAGCGTACTAAGCGGGGCAGTCGATGAGCAGTTCTTC. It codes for CASSVLSGAVDEQFF.